This TCR beta chain appears in the sequencing data of a study of OX40 agonist ivuxolimab in advanced cancers. For the study at large: Patients assigned to dose escalation were diagnosed with hepatocellular carcinoma, melanoma, renal cell or head and neck cancer. Averaging about 60 years in age, with a range of roughly 20 to 90, the cohort was 65% to 90% male.

The table came from immunoSEQ multiplex PCR; TCRdb's copy has only in-frame clones and leaves some out. This repertoire shows about 76,000 clones, 85% to 90% found once; its top ten account for over 10%. Germline lookup yields CDR1 WSHSY and CDR2 SAAADI. This CDR3 region has 15 residues. The V end lost 2 bases, the J end lost 2 bases, and 12 bases lay between the germline ends. The chain carries TRBV10-2 and TRBJ1-1, with D possibly TRBD1 on 5 matching bases. The sequencing used CD4+ or CD8+ T cells sorted from blood, collected in a trial of the OX40 agonist ivuxolimab. This TCR was recovered from an adult with an advanced solid tumor such as melanoma, head and neck, liver or kidney cancer. CDR3 sequence: CASSEAGRSNTEAFF. In nucleotides, the CDR3 is TGCGCCAGCAGTGAGGCAGGGAGGTCTAACACTGAAGCTTTCTTT.